This TCR beta chain was found in a study of shared clonotypes between healthy human individuals. Study observations and caveats: Clonotype sharing among donors was expected to depend on sequencing depth.

The V gene lost 4 bases and the J gene lost 0 bases, with 10 bases spanning the gap. This CDR3 is built from 15 residues. Germline CDR1 and CDR2: MDHEN and SYDVKM. TCRdb's table, derived via immunoSEQ multiplex PCR, lists solely in-frame clones and lacks some. The repertoire holds more than 850,000 clones, with 75% to 85% as singletons. Note on this clone: Its target is not known.

The TCR originated in a man younger than 30 in good health. Some clones in this sample may be carry-over from other donors' samples. The chain is built from TRBV28 and TRBJ2-4, with D hard to call. Sequenced: memory CD4+ T cells from PBMCs. Sample subset: CD45RA-negative fraction. The CDR3 sequence is CASSSPLGAKNIQYF. DNA of the CDR3: TGTGCCAGCAGTTCGCCCTTGGGAGCCAAAAACATTCAGTACTTC. Based on the CDR3 plus reference TRBV28 and TRBJ2-4, the full variable domain is DVKVTQSSRYLVKRTGEKVFLECVQDMDHENMFWYRQDPGLGLRLIYFSYDVKMKEKGDIPEGYSVSREKKERFSLILESASTNQTSMYLCASSSPLGAKNIQYFGAGTRLSVL.